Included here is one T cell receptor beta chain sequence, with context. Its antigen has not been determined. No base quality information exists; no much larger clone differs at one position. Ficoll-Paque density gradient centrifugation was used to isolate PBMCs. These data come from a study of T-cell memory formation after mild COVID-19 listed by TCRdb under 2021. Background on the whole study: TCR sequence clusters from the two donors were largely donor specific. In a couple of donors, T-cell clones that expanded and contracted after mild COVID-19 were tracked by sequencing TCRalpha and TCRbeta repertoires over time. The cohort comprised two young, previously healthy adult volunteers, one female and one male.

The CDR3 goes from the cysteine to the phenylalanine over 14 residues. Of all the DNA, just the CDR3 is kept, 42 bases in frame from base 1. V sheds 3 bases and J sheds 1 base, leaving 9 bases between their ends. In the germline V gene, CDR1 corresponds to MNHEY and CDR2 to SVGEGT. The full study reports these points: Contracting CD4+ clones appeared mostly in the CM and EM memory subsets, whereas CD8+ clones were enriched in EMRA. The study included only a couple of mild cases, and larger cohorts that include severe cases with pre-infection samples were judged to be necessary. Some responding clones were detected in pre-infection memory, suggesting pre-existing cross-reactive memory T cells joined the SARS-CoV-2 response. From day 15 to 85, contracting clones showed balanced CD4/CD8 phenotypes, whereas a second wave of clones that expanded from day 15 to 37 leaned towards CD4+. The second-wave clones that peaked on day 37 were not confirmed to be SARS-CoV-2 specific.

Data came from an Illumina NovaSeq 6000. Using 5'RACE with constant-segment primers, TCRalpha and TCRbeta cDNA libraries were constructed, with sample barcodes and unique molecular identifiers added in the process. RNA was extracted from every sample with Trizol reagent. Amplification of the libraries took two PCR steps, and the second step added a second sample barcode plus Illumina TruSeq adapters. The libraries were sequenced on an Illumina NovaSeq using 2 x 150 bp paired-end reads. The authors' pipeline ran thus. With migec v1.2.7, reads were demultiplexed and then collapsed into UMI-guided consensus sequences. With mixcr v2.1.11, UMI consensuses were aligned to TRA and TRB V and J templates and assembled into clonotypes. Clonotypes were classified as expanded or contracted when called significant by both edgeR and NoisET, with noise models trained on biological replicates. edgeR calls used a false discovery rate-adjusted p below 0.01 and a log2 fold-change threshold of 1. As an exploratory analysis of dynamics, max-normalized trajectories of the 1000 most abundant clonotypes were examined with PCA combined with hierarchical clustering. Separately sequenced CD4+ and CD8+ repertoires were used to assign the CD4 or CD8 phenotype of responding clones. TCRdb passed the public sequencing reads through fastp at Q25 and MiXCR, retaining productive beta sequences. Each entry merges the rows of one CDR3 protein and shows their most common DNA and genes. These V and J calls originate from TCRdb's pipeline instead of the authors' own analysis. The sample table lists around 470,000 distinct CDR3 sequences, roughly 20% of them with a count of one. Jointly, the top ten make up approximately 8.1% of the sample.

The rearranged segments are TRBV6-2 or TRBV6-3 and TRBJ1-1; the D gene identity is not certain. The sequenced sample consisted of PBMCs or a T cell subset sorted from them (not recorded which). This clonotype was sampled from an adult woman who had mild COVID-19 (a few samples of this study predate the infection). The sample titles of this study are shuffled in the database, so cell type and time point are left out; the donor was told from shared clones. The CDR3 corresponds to CASSYTLGNTEAFF. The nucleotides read TGTGCCAGCAGTTATACGTTAGGGAACACTGAAGCTTTCTTT.